This T cell receptor beta chain is drawn from a study of identical twins. The CDR3 sequence is 18 residues long. Trimming cost V 6 bases and J 1 base; bases outside gene matches: 9. Germline V gene data show CDR1 as LGHNT and CDR2 as FRNRAP. Details on this clonotype: Its target is not known.

Donors were all healthy Caucasians. With template switching, a universal primer site was added, and the cDNA carried unique molecular identifiers. TCRdb ran MiXCR on the 5' RACE reads and lists one entry per CDR3 protein. The table has about 1.7 million distinct CDR3 sequences, less than 40% seen once; the top ten hold under 0.35%. Study observations and caveats: There was an excess of low generation probability in the out-of-frame alpha sequences that twins shared. Rather than following the same donors, the conclusions depended on cross-sectional statistical analysis.

This sequence was found in a newborn girl in good health. Material: cord blood. The chain recombines TRBV12-5 with TRBJ2-1; 13 bases agree with TRBD2. CDR3 sequence reads: CASGPGTSGVTSYNEQFF. CDR3 sequence (DNA): TGTGCTAGTGGCCCTGGGACTAGCGGGGTGACATCCTACAATGAGCAGTTCTTC.